One sample yielded the 9 T cell receptor beta chains listed below, sequenced in a study of Graves' ophthalmopathy and Graves' hyperthyroidism. Investigators amplified TCR beta CDR3 regions from RNA transcripts. A first-round RT-PCR used HTBI primers, followed by a second-round multiplex PCR. TCRdb used MiXCR to reprocess the multiplex PCR reads, holding one entry per CDR3 protein. The sample carries 600,000 to 950,000 distinct CDR3 sequences, roughly two fifths recorded once. Sequencing was carried out using peripheral blood. The receptors were gathered from an adult man with Graves' ophthalmopathy.

This clonotype was seen more than once but under ten times. This chain joins TRBV9 and TRBJ2-6; D unresolved. This CDR3 is 16 amino acids long. The V gene's germline CDR1 is SGDLS and CDR2 YYNGEE. V lost 4 bases to trimming and J lost 0 bases, with 11 bases between them. The CDR3 loop reads CASSPRKSSGANVLTF. In DNA form, the CDR3 reads TGTGCCAGCAGCCCCAGGAAGAGCTCTGGGGCCAACGTCCTGACTTTC.

This clonotype was found many times. The gene calls are TRBV10-3 and TRBJ1-2; D remains unclear. The germline V gene has CDR1 ENHRY and CDR2 SYGVKD. Trimming removed 2 bases from V and 0 bases from J, with 13 bases in between. The CDR3 contains 16 residues. CDR3 nucleotides: TGTGCCATCAGTGAGCCAAAACTTAAAGCTAACTATGGCTACACCTTC. Its translation is CAISEPKLKANYGYTF.

The chain has TRBV11-1 and TRBJ2-5, with 7 bases fitting TRBD1. The CDR3 totals 16 residues. Germline CDR1 is SGHAT and CDR2 is FQDESV (reference sequence). Germline trimming cut 2 bases from V and 5 bases from J; bases unmatched to any gene: 11. CDR3 in amino acids: CASSLFFPQGDETQYF. The CDR3 DNA reads as TGTGCCAGCAGCTTATTCTTCCCGCAGGGGGACGAGACCCAGTACTTC.

This chain joins TRBV30 and TRBJ2-7; D call uncertain. Germline loops: CDR1 GTSNPN, CDR2 SVGIG (reference sequence). The length of the CDR3 is 11 residues. Trimming took off 3 bases at V and 2 bases at J, with 5 bases between the two ends. The CDR3 bases are TGTGCCTGGAGAGACACCTACGAGCAGTACTTC. It yields the protein CAWRDTYEQYF.

This clonotype was found many times. This chain joins TRBV7-3 and TRBJ2-7; 7 bases fit TRBD2. The length of the CDR3 is 15 residues. After removal of 5 bases from V and 3 bases from J, the junction contained 10 bases not matched to a gene. The germline V gene encodes CDR1 SGHTA and CDR2 FQGTGA. CDR3 nucleotides: TGTGCCAGCAGCCTAGAAAGCGGGACGATCTACGAGCAGTACTTC. Protein product: CASSLESGTIYEQYF.

Points on this clonotype: A much larger clone sits a single nucleotide away, making a read error possible. This chain connects TRBV11-2 to TRBJ1-4; D possibly corresponds to TRBD1 (6 bases). Germline V gene lookup returns CDR1 SGHAT and CDR2 FQNNGV. The CDR3 contains 14 residues. CDR3 protein: CASSLTGRGEKLLF. The CDR3 DNA sequence: TGTGCCAGCAGCTTGACAGGAAGGGGTGAAAAACTGCTTTTT.

This clonotype has ten or more counts. This sequence joins TRBV29-1 and TRBJ1-2; D remains ambiguous. CDR1 and CDR2 (germline): SQVTM, ANQGSEA. The CDR3 has 14 amino acids. Between the trimmed V and J ends, which lost 6 bases and 6 bases, there was a span of 20 bases. CDR3 sequence: CSVRARSHGDGYTF. CDR3 bases: TGCAGCGTCCGAGCCCGGAGTCACGGTGATGGCTACACCTTC.

The sample holds a few counts of this clonotype. This sequence joins TRBV19 and TRBJ1-1; TRBD1 matches at 7 bases. V gave up 7 bases and J gave up 5 bases; unmatched junction bases: 7. The CDR3 is made up of 13 amino acids. The germline V gene has CDR1 LNHDA and CDR2 SQIVND (reference sequence). CDR3 residues: CASTRTGVTEAFF. The CDR3 nucleotides read TGTGCCAGTACCCGAACAGGGGTAACTGAAGCTTTCTTT.

This clonotype was counted many times. This chain uses TRBV19 with TRBJ1-1; the D is unclear. CDR3 length: 15 amino acids. Trimming cost V 4 bases and J 3 bases, with 15 bases left between them. The germline V gene encodes CDR1 LNHDA and CDR2 SQIVND (reference sequence). The CDR3 sequence: CASSTRNRGHTEAFF. DNA of the CDR3: TGTGCCAGTAGTACAAGGAACCGAGGGCACACTGAAGCTTTCTTT. The full variable domain, rest sourced from reference TRBV19 and TRBJ1-1, is DGGITQSPKYLFRKEGQNVTLSCEQNLNHDAMYWYRQDPGQGLRLIYYSQIVNDFQKGDIAEGYSVSREKKESFPLTVTSAQKNPTAFYLCASSTRNRGHTEAFFGQGTRLTVV.